These T cell receptor beta chains were read from a single sample in a study of CD8 T cells in ankylosing spondylitis. From the 5' RACE reads, TCRdb called clonotypes with MiXCR, one entry per CDR3 protein. The table records some 400,000 distinct CDR3 sequences, 20% to 25% of them present only once. The sequenced material came from blood, either unsorted or a sorted T cell fraction (not recorded which). The source of these receptors is a male donor with ankylosing spondylitis. CDR3s include the opening cysteine and the closing phenylalanine or tryptophan. Fields, in order: J gene, D gene, clone size, V gene, CDR3 protein, CDR3 DNA. A D gene is named only where the DNA matches it firmly. Clone size, where shown, is once, few, many, or a class for clones that have expanded.

j_call: TRBJ1-5; d_call: .; clone_size: .; v_call: TRBV27; cdr3_aa: CASSLLSRANQPQHF; cdr3_nt: TGTGCCAGCAGTTTATTGTCCAGGGCGAATCAGCCCCAGCATTTT
j_call: TRBJ2-1; d_call: TRBD1; clone_size: few; v_call: TRBV3-1; cdr3_aa: CASSQYGDSSYNEQFF; cdr3_nt: TGTGCCAGCAGCCAATATGGGGACAGCTCCTACAATGAGCAGTTCTTC
j_call: TRBJ2-5; d_call: .; clone_size: .; v_call: TRBV11-3; cdr3_aa: CASRLTETQYF; cdr3_nt: TGTGCCAGCAGACTCACGGAGACCCAGTACTTC
j_call: TRBJ2-7; d_call: TRBD2; clone_size: .; v_call: TRBV20-1; cdr3_aa: CSVAGLAGGPRGSYEQYF; cdr3_nt: TGCAGTGTAGCGGGGCTAGCGGGAGGGCCGCGGGGCTCCTACGAGCAGTACTTC
j_call: TRBJ2-5; d_call: .; clone_size: many; v_call: TRBV7-9; cdr3_aa: CASSLGDREGETQYF; cdr3_nt: TGTGCCAGCAGCCTTGGTGACAGGGAGGGAGAGACCCAGTACTTC
j_call: TRBJ1-1; d_call: TRBD1; clone_size: once; v_call: TRBV25-1; cdr3_aa: CASSEPGQGNTEAFF; cdr3_nt: TGTGCCAGCAGTGAACCGGGACAGGGGAACACTGAAGCTTTCTTT
j_call: TRBJ2-1; d_call: .; clone_size: .; v_call: TRBV20-1; cdr3_aa: CSASYVNEQFF; cdr3_nt: TGCAGTGCTAGCTATGTCAATGAGCAGTTCTTC
j_call: TRBJ1-5; d_call: .; clone_size: .; v_call: TRBV15; cdr3_aa: CATTRDQGHSNQPQHF; cdr3_nt: TGTGCCACCACTCGAGATCAGGGACATAGCAATCAGCCCCAGCATTTT
j_call: TRBJ2-5; d_call: .; clone_size: .; v_call: TRBV5-1; cdr3_aa: CASSVGTGVRIETQYF; cdr3_nt: TGCGCCAGCAGCGTTGGCACGGGGGTTAGGATCGAGACCCAGTACTTC
j_call: TRBJ2-2; d_call: TRBD1; clone_size: .; v_call: TRBV2; cdr3_aa: CASSTTGERIVIGELFF; cdr3_nt: TGTGCCAGCAGTACCACAGGGGAAAGAATAGTTATCGGGGAGCTGTTTTTT
j_call: TRBJ2-7; d_call: .; clone_size: .; v_call: TRBV20-1; cdr3_aa: CSARQASYEQYF; cdr3_nt: TGCAGTGCTAGACAGGCGTCCTACGAGCAGTACTTC
j_call: TRBJ2-3; d_call: .; clone_size: few; v_call: TRBV6-1; cdr3_aa: CASSQLAQRTDTQYF; cdr3_nt: TGTGCCAGCAGCCAACTAGCTCAACGCACAGATACGCAGTATTTT
j_call: TRBJ1-2; d_call: TRBD1; clone_size: few; v_call: TRBV5-1; cdr3_aa: CASRTDRGGYGYTF; cdr3_nt: TGCGCCAGCAGAACAGACAGGGGGGGCTATGGCTACACCTTC
j_call: TRBJ1-4; d_call: .; clone_size: few; v_call: TRBV15; cdr3_aa: CATRWGTTNEKLFF; cdr3_nt: TGTGCCACCAGATGGGGCACAACTAATGAAAAACTGTTTTTT
j_call: TRBJ1-6; d_call: TRBD1; clone_size: few; v_call: TRBV9; cdr3_aa: CASSGAPGGSPLHF; cdr3_nt: TGTGCCAGCAGCGGGGCTCCAGGGGGGTCACCCCTCCACTTT
j_call: TRBJ1-5; d_call: .; clone_size: .; v_call: TRBV5-1; cdr3_aa: CASSLSGGRDQPQHF; cdr3_nt: TGCGCCAGCAGCTTGTCCGGGGGGAGGGATCAGCCCCAGCATTTT
j_call: TRBJ1-2; d_call: .; clone_size: .; v_call: TRBV9; cdr3_aa: CASNEAGANYGYTF; cdr3_nt: TGTGCCAGCAACGAGGCAGGGGCTAACTATGGCTACACCTTC
j_call: TRBJ2-2; d_call: TRBD2; clone_size: few; v_call: TRBV12-3/TRBV12-4; cdr3_aa: CASSPRSGTDTGELFF; cdr3_nt: TGTGCCAGCAGTCCACGTAGCGGGACGGATACCGGGGAGCTGTTTTTT
j_call: TRBJ1-2; d_call: TRBD1; clone_size: few; v_call: TRBV7-2; cdr3_aa: CASSLEWGRGRHGYTF; cdr3_nt: TGTGCCAGCAGCTTAGAGTGGGGCAGGGGGCGCCATGGCTACACCTTC
j_call: TRBJ2-7; d_call: TRBD1; clone_size: .; v_call: TRBV5-1; cdr3_aa: CASSLGQGTTVEQYF; cdr3_nt: TGCGCCAGCAGCTTGGGACAGGGAACTACGGTCGAGCAGTACTTC
j_call: TRBJ1-2; d_call: TRBD1; clone_size: few; v_call: TRBV3-1; cdr3_aa: CASSPTGYGYTF; cdr3_nt: TGTGCCAGCAGCCCGACAGGGTATGGCTACACCTTC
j_call: TRBJ2-7; d_call: .; clone_size: few; v_call: TRBV5-1; cdr3_aa: CASSPHLDKTYEQYF; cdr3_nt: TGCGCCAGCAGCCCGCACTTGGACAAAACCTACGAGCAGTACTTC
j_call: TRBJ2-7; d_call: TRBD2; clone_size: .; v_call: TRBV6-1; cdr3_aa: CASSPSGTTYEQYF; cdr3_nt: TGTGCCAGCAGTCCCAGCGGGACCACCTACGAGCAGTACTTC
j_call: TRBJ2-1; d_call: TRBD2; clone_size: few; v_call: TRBV30; cdr3_aa: CAWSLRLAEKSWFF; cdr3_nt: TGTGCCTGGAGTCTTAGGCTAGCGGAAAAGAGCTGGTTCTTC
j_call: TRBJ2-1; d_call: TRBD2; clone_size: many; v_call: TRBV29-1; cdr3_aa: CSVEGSGSINEQFF; cdr3_nt: TGCAGCGTTGAAGGTAGCGGGAGCATCAATGAGCAGTTCTTC
j_call: TRBJ2-1; d_call: .; clone_size: few; v_call: TRBV7-9; cdr3_aa: CASSLSYGEQFF; cdr3_nt: TGTGCCAGCAGCCTCTCGTACGGGGAGCAGTTCTTC
j_call: TRBJ2-1; d_call: .; clone_size: .; v_call: TRBV19; cdr3_aa: CASSIGAPWSSYNEQFF; cdr3_nt: TGTGCCAGTAGTATAGGAGCCCCGTGGAGCTCCTACAATGAGCAGTTCTTC
j_call: TRBJ1-1; d_call: .; clone_size: few; v_call: TRBV14; cdr3_aa: CASSVAPGARGTEAFF; cdr3_nt: TGTGCCAGCAGTGTAGCGCCAGGGGCTAGGGGCACTGAAGCTTTCTTT
j_call: TRBJ2-2; d_call: TRBD1; clone_size: few; v_call: TRBV27; cdr3_aa: CASKMRGTGEGTGELFF; cdr3_nt: TGTGCCAGCAAAATGAGAGGGACAGGGGAGGGCACCGGGGAGCTGTTTTTT
j_call: TRBJ2-3; d_call: .; clone_size: many; v_call: TRBV29-1; cdr3_aa: CSARRQSTDTQYF; cdr3_nt: TGCAGCGCCCGGAGGCAGTCCACAGATACGCAGTATTTT
j_call: TRBJ2-7; d_call: .; clone_size: few; v_call: TRBV6-2/TRBV6-3; cdr3_aa: CASSYSIPGQGGYSSYEQYF; cdr3_nt: TGTGCCAGCAGTTACTCGATTCCCGGGCAGGGTGGGTATAGCTCCTACGAGCAGTACTTC
j_call: TRBJ2-5; d_call: .; clone_size: few; v_call: TRBV5-1; cdr3_aa: CASSRGWEETQYF; cdr3_nt: TGCGCCAGCAGCCGCGGTTGGGAAGAGACCCAGTACTTC
j_call: TRBJ2-5; d_call: .; clone_size: .; v_call: TRBV12-3/TRBV12-4; cdr3_aa: CASSYGIDQVTQYF; cdr3_nt: TGTGCCAGCAGCTACGGGATCGATCAAGTGACCCAGTACTTC
j_call: TRBJ2-7; d_call: TRBD1; clone_size: many; v_call: TRBV27; cdr3_aa: CASRDRGFYEQYF; cdr3_nt: TGTGCCAGTCGGGACAGGGGGTTCTACGAGCAGTACTTC
j_call: TRBJ2-2; d_call: .; clone_size: .; v_call: TRBV12-3/TRBV12-4; cdr3_aa: CASQAGGTGELFF; cdr3_nt: TGTGCCTCCCAGGCAGGAGGAACCGGGGAGCTGTTTTTT
j_call: TRBJ2-5; d_call: .; clone_size: many; v_call: TRBV12-3/TRBV12-4; cdr3_aa: CASSMQETQYF; cdr3_nt: TGTGCCAGCAGTATGCAAGAGACCCAGTACTTC
j_call: TRBJ2-7; d_call: TRBD2; clone_size: .; v_call: TRBV6-5; cdr3_aa: CASSYKLAGGYEQYF; cdr3_nt: TGTGCCAGCAGTTACAAACTAGCGGGAGGTTACGAGCAGTACTTC
j_call: TRBJ2-3; d_call: .; clone_size: few; v_call: TRBV11-3; cdr3_aa: CASSHWSSPTDTQYF; cdr3_nt: TGTGCCAGCAGCCACTGGAGCTCCCCCACAGATACGCAGTATTTT
j_call: TRBJ2-3; d_call: TRBD2; clone_size: few; v_call: TRBV29-1; cdr3_aa: CSVAGTSGSSGTDTQYF; cdr3_nt: TGCAGCGTTGCCGGGACTAGCGGGAGTAGTGGCACAGATACGCAGTATTTT
j_call: TRBJ2-1; d_call: .; clone_size: many; v_call: TRBV28; cdr3_aa: CASSRGPYWGYEQFF; cdr3_nt: TGTGCCAGCAGTAGGGGACCTTATTGGGGATATGAGCAGTTCTTC